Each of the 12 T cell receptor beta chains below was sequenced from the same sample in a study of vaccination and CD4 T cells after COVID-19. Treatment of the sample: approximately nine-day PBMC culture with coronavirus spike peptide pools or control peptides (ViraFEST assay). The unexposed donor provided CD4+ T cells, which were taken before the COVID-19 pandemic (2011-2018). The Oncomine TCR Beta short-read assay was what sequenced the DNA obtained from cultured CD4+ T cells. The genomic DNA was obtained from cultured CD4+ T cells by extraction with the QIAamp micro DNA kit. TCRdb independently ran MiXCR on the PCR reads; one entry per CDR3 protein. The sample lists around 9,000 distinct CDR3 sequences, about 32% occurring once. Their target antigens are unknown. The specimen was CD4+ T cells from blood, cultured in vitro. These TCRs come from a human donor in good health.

The CDR3 loop reads CASSQNSWDRPNYGYTF. The CDR3 DNA sequence: TGCGCCAGCAGTCAAAATTCCTGGGACAGACCTAACTATGGCTACACCTTC. The chain carries TRBV23-1 and TRBJ1-2, with TRBD1 identical over 7 bases. TRBV23-1 is an open reading frame whose function is uncertain. V shed 2 bases, J shed 0 bases, and the junction held 9 bases outside the gene matches. The CDR3 consists of 17 residues.

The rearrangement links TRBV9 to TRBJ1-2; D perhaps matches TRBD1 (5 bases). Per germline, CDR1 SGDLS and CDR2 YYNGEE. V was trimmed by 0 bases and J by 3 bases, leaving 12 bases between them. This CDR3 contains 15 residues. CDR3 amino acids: CASSVVSGPDYGYTF. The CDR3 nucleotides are TGTGCCAGCAGCGTAGTGTCAGGGCCTGACTATGGCTACACCTTC.

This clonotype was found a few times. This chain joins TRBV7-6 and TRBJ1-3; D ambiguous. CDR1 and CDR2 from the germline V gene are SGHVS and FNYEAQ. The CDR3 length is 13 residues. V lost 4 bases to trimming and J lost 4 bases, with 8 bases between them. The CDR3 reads CASSSLQGNTIYF. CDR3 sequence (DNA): TGTGCCAGCAGCTCGCTACAGGGAAACACCATATATTTT.

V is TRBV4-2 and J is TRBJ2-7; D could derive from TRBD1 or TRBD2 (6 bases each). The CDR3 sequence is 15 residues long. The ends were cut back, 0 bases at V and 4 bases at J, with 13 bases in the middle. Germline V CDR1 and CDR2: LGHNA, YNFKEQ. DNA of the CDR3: TGTGCCAGCAGCCAAGATACGGGGGCGCAGTACGAGCAGTACTTC. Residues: CASSQDTGAQYEQYF.

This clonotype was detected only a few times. The CDR3 loop reads CASSPWTGGVGNTIYF. The DNA of the CDR3 is TGTGCCAGCAGCCCCTGGACAGGGGGCGTGGGAAACACCATATATTTT. The chain uses TRBV28 and TRBJ1-3, with 11 bases identical to TRBD1. Losses at the gene ends were 6 bases for V and 4 bases for J; bases not matched to a gene: 8. The CDR3 length is 16 residues. The germline gives CDR1 MDHEN, CDR2 SYDVKM.

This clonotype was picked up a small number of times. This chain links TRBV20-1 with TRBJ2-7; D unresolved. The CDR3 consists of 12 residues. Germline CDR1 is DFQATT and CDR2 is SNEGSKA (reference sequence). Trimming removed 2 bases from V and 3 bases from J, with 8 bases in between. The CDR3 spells CSARPRYYEQYF. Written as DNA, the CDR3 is TGCAGTGCTAGACCCCGGTACTACGAGCAGTACTTC.

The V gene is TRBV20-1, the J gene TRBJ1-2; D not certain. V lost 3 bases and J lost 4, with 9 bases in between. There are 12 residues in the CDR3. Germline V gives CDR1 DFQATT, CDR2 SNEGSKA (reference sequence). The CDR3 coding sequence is TGCAGTGCTAGGACCAGCCCCTATGGCTACACCTTC. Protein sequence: CSARTSPYGYTF.

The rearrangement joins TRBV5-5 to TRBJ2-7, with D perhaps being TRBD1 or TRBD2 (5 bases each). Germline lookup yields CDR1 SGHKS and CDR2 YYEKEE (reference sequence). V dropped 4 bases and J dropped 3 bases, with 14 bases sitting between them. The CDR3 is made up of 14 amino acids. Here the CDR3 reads CASSRDSGGYEQYF. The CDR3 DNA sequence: TGTGCCAGCAGCCGAGACAGTGGGGGCTACGAGCAGTACTTC.

The CDR3 nucleotides read TGTGCCAGTAGTATCACCCGGGACCGGTTCTTAATCTACGAGCAGTACTTC. Translating gives CASSITRDRFLIYEQYF. The genes are TRBV19 and TRBJ2-7; D possibly uses TRBD1 or TRBD2 (5 bases each). The germline V and J ends were trimmed by 3 bases and 3 bases, with 21 bases remaining between them. CDR3 length: 17 residues. CDR1 is LNHDA and CDR2 is SQIVND in the germline V gene (reference sequence).

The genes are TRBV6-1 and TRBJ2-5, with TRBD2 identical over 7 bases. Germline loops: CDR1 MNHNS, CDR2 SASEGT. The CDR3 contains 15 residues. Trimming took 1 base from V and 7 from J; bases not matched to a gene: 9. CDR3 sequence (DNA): TGTGCCAGCAGTGAAGAAGTGCGGGAGTCCGGGACCCAGTACTTC. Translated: CASSEEVRESGTQYF.

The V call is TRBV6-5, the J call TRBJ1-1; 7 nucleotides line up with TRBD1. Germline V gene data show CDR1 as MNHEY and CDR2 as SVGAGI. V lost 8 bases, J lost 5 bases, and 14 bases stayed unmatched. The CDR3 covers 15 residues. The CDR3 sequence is CASGSRGTAGTEAFF. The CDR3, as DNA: TGTGCCAGCGGTTCCCGGGGGACAGCGGGGACTGAAGCTTTCTTT.

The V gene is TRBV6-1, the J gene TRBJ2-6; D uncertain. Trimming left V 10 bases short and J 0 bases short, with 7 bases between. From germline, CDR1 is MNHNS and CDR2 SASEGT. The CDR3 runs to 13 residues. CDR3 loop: CATIFSGANVLTF. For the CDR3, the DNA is TGTGCCACGATTTTCTCTGGGGCCAACGTCCTGACTTTC.